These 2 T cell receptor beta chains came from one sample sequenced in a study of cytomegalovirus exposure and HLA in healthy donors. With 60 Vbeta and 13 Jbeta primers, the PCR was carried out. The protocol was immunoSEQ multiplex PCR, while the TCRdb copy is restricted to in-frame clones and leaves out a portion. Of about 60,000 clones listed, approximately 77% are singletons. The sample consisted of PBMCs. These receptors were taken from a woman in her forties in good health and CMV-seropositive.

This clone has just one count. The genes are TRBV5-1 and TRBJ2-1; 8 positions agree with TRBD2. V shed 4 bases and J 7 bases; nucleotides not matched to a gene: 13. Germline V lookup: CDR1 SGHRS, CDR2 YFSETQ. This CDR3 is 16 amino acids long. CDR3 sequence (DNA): TGCGCCAGCAGCCCGCTGGAGGTAGCGGGGATGAATGAGCAGTTCTTC. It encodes CASSPLEVAGMNEQFF.

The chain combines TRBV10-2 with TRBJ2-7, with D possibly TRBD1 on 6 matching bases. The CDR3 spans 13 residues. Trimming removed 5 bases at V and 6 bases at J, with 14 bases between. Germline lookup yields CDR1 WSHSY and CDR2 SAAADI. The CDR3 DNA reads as TGCGCCAGCAGTCCACAGGGAGCTAGCGAGCAGTACTTC. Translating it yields CASSPQGASEQYF.